The 5 T cell receptor beta chains given below trace back to one sample, sequenced in a study of blood T cell repertoires in COVID-19. Clones were read by immunoSEQ multiplex PCR, and TCRdb kept only the in-frame ones, dropping some. Of tens of thousands of clones in the sample, around 80% were seen once. Specimen: peripheral blood. All receptors come from a human donor in a cohort sampled during active COVID-19.

The table lists this clone with a count of one. The rearrangement links TRBV5-1 to TRBJ1-1, with 11 positions matching TRBD1. Looked up from germline, CDR1 is SGHRS and CDR2 is YFSETQ. The CDR3 has 14 amino acids. The V segment lost 6 bases and the J segment 4 bases; nucleotides outside the gene matches: 5. The CDR3 protein is CASTHGTGGTEAFF. DNA of the CDR3: TGCGCCAGCACTCACGGGACAGGGGGCACTGAAGCTTTCTTT.

This sequence joins TRBV5-8 and TRBJ1-5; 7 bases align to TRBD1. The V gene's germline CDR1 is SGHTS and CDR2 YDEGEE. V shed 4 bases and J 6 bases; nucleotides not matched to a gene: 7. This CDR3 has 14 amino acids. The CDR3 loop is CASSPTGEVQPQHF. CDR3 DNA sequence: TGTGCCAGCAGCCCAACAGGGGAAGTTCAGCCCCAGCATTTT.

This chain's CDR3 is CASSYGRFNTEAFF. The CDR3 bases are TGTGCCAGCAGTTATGGCAGGTTCAACACTGAAGCTTTCTTT. The gene calls are TRBV6-5 and TRBJ1-1; D unclear. Looked up from germline, CDR1 is MNHEY and CDR2 is SVGAGI. There are 14 residues in the CDR3. With 3 bases removed from V and 2 bases from J, the gap between germline ends came to 10 bases.

J is TRBJ1-1 and V is TRBV6-6; 7 nucleotides align to TRBD1. Germline trimming cut 6 bases from V and 3 bases from J; bases unmatched to any gene: 13. CDR3 size: 16 residues. The germline gives CDR1 MNHNY, CDR2 SVGAGI (reference sequence). This CDR3 is CASRTRDSGYDTEAFF. In nucleotides, the CDR3 is TGTGCCAGCAGGACCCGGGACAGCGGGTATGACACTGAAGCTTTCTTT.

V usage is TRBV19 and J usage is TRBJ1-3; TRBD1 is a possible D gene (6 bases). Trimming pared 5 bases from V and 4 bases from J, leaving 12 bases between. The CDR3 covers 14 residues. Germline V lookup: CDR1 LNHDA, CDR2 SQIVND (reference sequence). The CDR3: CASSLRGSGNTIYF. Here the CDR3 DNA reads TGTGCCAGTAGTCTCAGGGGATCCGGAAACACCATATATTTT.